This T cell receptor (beta chain) was identified during a study of cytomegalovirus exposure and HLA in healthy donors. Study-wide results and caveats: Later on, an analysis showed TCR association rates differing by HLA locus, with DRB1 the most and HLA-C the fewest.

CDR1 and CDR2 from the germline V gene are SNHLY and FYNNEI. The V end lost 5 bases, the J end lost 3 bases, and 7 bases lay between the germline ends. This CDR3 region has 12 residues. The PCR had 60 Vbeta and 13 Jbeta primers. TCRdb keeps only in-frame clones here, not all; method: immunoSEQ multiplex PCR. The sample contains some 140,000 clones, over 60% of which appear only once. Despite likely unrecorded immune exposures, the donors were nominally healthy at the time of sampling. Comments on this clone: Its target is unknown.

The chain carries TRBV2 and TRBJ1-1, with no clear D. Sequenced input: PBMCs. The origin of this receptor is a male donor in good health and CMV-seropositive. In nucleotides, the CDR3 is TGTGCCAGCAGTCTGAGGGACACTGAAGCTTTCTTT. Residues: CASSLRDTEAFF. Full variable domain (missing parts from reference TRBV2 and TRBJ1-1): EPEVTQTPSHQVTQMGQEVILRCVPISNHLYFYWYRQILGQKVEFLVSFYNNEISEKSEIFDDQFSVERPDGSNFTLKIRSTKLEDSAMYFCASSLRDTEAFFGQGTRLTVV.